This TCR beta chain originates from a study of blood T cell repertoires in COVID-19. The CDR3 is 15 residues long. V lost 4 bases, J lost 5 bases, and 17 bases lay in between. CDR1 is KGHSH and CDR2 is LQKENI in the germline V gene. Sequencing used immunoSEQ multiplex PCR; TCRdb keeps in-frame clones, though not all of them. This table holds about 170,000 clones, approximately 87% found once. This sequence was found in a man younger than 30 with active or convalescent COVID-19. The V and J genes are TRBV18 and TRBJ1-1; a possible D gene is TRBD1 (6 bases). Sequencing was performed on peripheral blood. CDR3 in DNA: TGTGCCAGCTCACAGGGGACAACGGATTTAACTGAAGCTTTCTTT. It specifies CASSQGTTDLTEAFF.